This entry lists 25 T cell receptor beta chains sequenced from one sample in a study of molecular identifiers for immune sequencing clone quantification. TCRdb reprocessed the PCR reads via MiXCR and lists one record per CDR3 protein. Seen here are 40,000 to 65,000 distinct CDR3 sequences, about a third observed once, and the top ten hold 3.5% to 4.5%. The sequenced sample was naive CD8+ T cells from blood, with Jurkat cell RNA spiked in. The subset here: FACS-sorted CD8+CD4-CCR7+CD45RA+ naive T cells. Receptor source: a human donor in good health. Some libraries in this study had Jurkat cell RNA spiked in.

This clonotype was seen a handful of times. The chain couples TRBV27 to TRBJ2-7; D uncertain. CDR3 length: 13 amino acids. Germline V CDR1 and CDR2: MNHEY, SMNVEV (reference sequence). V was pared by 3 bases and J by 4 bases, with 10 bases between. The CDR3 region is CASSFGLGYEQYF. The CDR3 coding sequence is TGTGCCAGCAGTTTTGGGTTAGGGTACGAGCAGTACTTC.

About this clonotype itself: The junction and the germline gene differ at one end; a read error may be behind it. The CDR3 loop reads CASSLEVSSYAQYF. The DNA for the CDR3 is TGTGCCAGCAGCTTAGAGGTCAGCTCCTACGCGCAGTACTTC. This rearrangement joins TRBV7-6 to TRBJ2-7; D not certain. CDR1 SGHVS and CDR2 FNYEAQ come from the germline V gene. The CDR3 consists of 14 residues.

This clonotype was observed a few times. Without the conserved terminal phenylalanine or tryptophan, this CDR3 likely stems from a read error. The chain links TRBV7-3 to TRBJ2-5, with D maybe TRBD2 (7 bases). CDR3 size: 14 residues. V lost 0 bases to trimming and J lost 5 bases, with 10 bases between them. Germline V CDR1 and CDR2: SGHTA, FQGTGA. The CDR3 DNA reads TGTGCCAGCAGCTTAACGGGGGGGGCCGAGACCCAGTACCTC. It yields the protein CASSLTGGAETQYL.

The V call is TRBV7-9, the J call TRBJ2-7; D tentatively reads TRBD1 or TRBD2 (5 bases each). CDR1 is SEHNR and CDR2 is FQNEAQ in the germline V gene (reference sequence). V was trimmed by 5 bases and J by 5 bases, leaving 13 bases between them. The CDR3 is 13 amino acids. CDR3 amino acids: CASSPRGRDEQYF. The CDR3 DNA is TGTGCCAGCAGCCCAAGGGGACGCGACGAGCAGTACTTC.

This clonotype was counted ten times or more. V and J are TRBV28 and TRBJ2-2; 10 positions match TRBD2. Trimming took 8 bases from V and 6 from J; bases not matched to a gene: 6. CDR1 is MDHEN and CDR2 is SYDVKM in the germline V gene. The CDR3 is 14 residues long. The CDR3 here is CASRLAGEAGELFF. For the CDR3, the DNA is TGTGCCAGCCGGCTAGCGGGAGAAGCCGGGGAGCTGTTTTTT.

V and J are TRBV27 and TRBJ2-7, with 9 bases aligning to TRBD1. This CDR3 has 15 residues. With V trimmed by 2 bases and J by 6 bases, 8 bases remained unmatched. Germline lookup yields CDR1 MNHEY and CDR2 SMNVEV (reference sequence). CDR3 DNA: TGTGCCAGCAGTTTAGCGACCGGGACAGGGAGCGAGCAGTACTTC. Translating it yields CASSLATGTGSEQYF.

This clonotype was seen only a few times. This chain joins TRBV24-1 and TRBJ2-2; tentatively, D is TRBD1 (6 bases). Germline loops: CDR1 KGHDR, CDR2 SFDVKD. CDR3 length equals 17 residues. V was clipped by 4 bases and J by 3 bases, with 17 bases between them. CDR3 sequence: CATSDPNFQGHTGELFF. CDR3 coding DNA: TGTGCCACCAGTGACCCTAACTTCCAGGGGCACACCGGGGAGCTGTTTTTT.

The rearrangement links TRBV27 to TRBJ1-5, with D possibly TRBD1 on 5 matching bases. The germline V gene has CDR1 MNHEY and CDR2 SMNVEV (reference sequence). CDR3 size: 13 residues. With 4 bases removed from V and 6 bases from J, the gap between germline ends came to 10 bases. CDR3 protein: CASSWQGSQPQHF. CDR3 nucleotides: TGTGCCAGCAGTTGGCAGGGCAGTCAGCCCCAGCATTTT.

Concerning this clonotype: This could be a read error, since a much larger clone is one nucleotide away. The genes are TRBV7-2 and TRBJ2-5; D uncertain. Trimming pared 3 bases from V and 5 bases from J, leaving 7 bases between. The CDR3 contains 12 residues. Germline V gives CDR1 SGHTA, CDR2 FQGNSA. The DNA for the CDR3 is TGTGCCAGCAGCTTTAGCTCTGAGACCCAGTACTTC. It is translated as CASSFSSETQYF. The full variable domain, with the rest looked up from reference TRBV7-2 and TRBJ2-5, is GAGVSQSPSNKVTEKGKDVELRCDPISGHTALYWYRQSLGQGLEFLIYFQGNSAPDKSGLPSDRFSAERTGGSVSTLTIQRTQQEDSAVYLCASSFSSETQYFGPGTRLLVL.

With respect to this clonotype: Germline is not matched at one junction end, which may reflect a read error. The chain links TRBV4-3 to TRBJ2-3; D is possibly TRBD2 (5 bases). The CDR3 contains 14 residues. CDR1 is LGHNA, CDR2 YSLEER, per germline. The CDR3 spells CASSQDTRTDTQYF. CDR3 DNA: TGCGCCAGCAGCCAAGATACTAGAACAGACACGCAGTATTTT.

In its sample, this clonotype was seen a few times. The chain has TRBV5-1 and TRBJ2-3; the D gene is possibly TRBD2 (5 bases). There are 14 residues in the CDR3. Trimming left V 0 bases short and J 5 bases short, with 10 bases between. CDR1 is SGHRS, CDR2 YFSETQ, per germline. For the CDR3, the DNA is TGCGCCAGCAGCTTGGCCGGGGTCGTAGATACGCAGTATTTT. This gives the protein CASSLAGVVDTQYF.

This chain connects TRBV13 to TRBJ2-4; no clear D gene. The CDR3 sequence is 14 residues long. Trimming took 3 bases from V and 3 from J, leaving 9 bases between them. Looked up from germline, CDR1 is PRHDT and CDR2 is FYEKMQ (reference sequence). CDR3 sequence: CASSFQVVKNIQYF. In DNA, the CDR3 is TGTGCCAGCAGCTTTCAGGTAGTCAAAAACATTCAGTACTTC.

This clonotype was detected ten times or more. V gene TRBV20-1 combines with J gene TRBJ2-3; 11 nucleotides line up with TRBD2. CDR1 is DFQATT and CDR2 is SNEGSKA in the germline V gene (reference sequence). J gave up 7 bases and V 4 bases, and 10 bases lay outside the gene matches. This CDR3 region has 15 residues. CDR3 nucleotide sequence: TGCAGTGCTATCAAACCACTAGCGGGAGTAAATACGCAGTATTTT. Amino acids: CSAIKPLAGVNTQYF.

This clonotype was counted at least ten times. V gene TRBV7-2 combines with J gene TRBJ2-7; TRBD1 matches 8 bases. The CDR3 extends over 14 amino acids. V was clipped by 3 bases and J by 4 bases; unmatched bases: 5. Germline assignment: CDR1 SGHTA and CDR2 FQGNSA. The CDR3 reads CASSLQGARYEQYF. DNA for the CDR3: TGTGCCAGCAGCTTGCAGGGGGCGAGGTACGAGCAGTACTTC.

J is TRBJ2-3 and V is TRBV19; the D is unclear. The CDR3 length is 14 residues. Germline assignment: CDR1 LNHDA and CDR2 SQIVND (reference sequence). V lost 2 bases and J 2 bases, leaving 8 bases between the germline ends. The CDR3 loop reads CASSIYRTTDTQYF. CDR3 coding DNA: TGTGCCAGTAGTATATACAGAACCACAGATACGCAGTATTTT.

This clonotype was observed a few times. The rearrangement uses TRBV27 and TRBJ1-1; unclear D gene. Germline values: CDR1 MNHEY, CDR2 SMNVEV (reference sequence). The V end was cut by 1 base, the J end by 6 bases, with 9 bases between. CDR3 length equals 13 residues. In nucleotides, the CDR3 is TGTGCCAGCAGTTTATTATCTTCTGCTGAAGCTTTCTTT. Its translation: CASSLLSSAEAFF.

The chain is built from TRBV14 and TRBJ2-5; TRBD2 matches 7 bases. The CDR3 consists of 14 residues. Germline CDR1 reads SGHDN; CDR2 reads FVKESK. Germline trimming cut 1 base from V and 5 bases from J; bases unmatched to any gene: 4. CDR3 residues: CASSQVRGVETQYF. CDR3 nucleotide sequence: TGTGCCAGCAGCCAAGTACGGGGGGTTGAGACCCAGTACTTC.

This chain connects TRBV23-1 to TRBJ2-1; 8 bases are shared with TRBD2. TRBV23-1 is an ORF, with its function uncertain. The CDR3 consists of 18 residues. Trimming at V came to 0 bases and at J to 8 bases, leaving 15 bases not matched to a gene. CDR3 in amino acids: CASSQSRRGSWRGDEQFF. The CDR3 DNA follows: TGCGCCAGCAGTCAATCCAGGCGGGGGTCCTGGCGGGGGGATGAGCAGTTCTTC.

The rearrangement links TRBV20-1 to TRBJ2-3; tentative D call: TRBD2 (6 bases). The CDR3 contains 14 residues. The germline V gene encodes CDR1 DFQATT and CDR2 SNEGSKA (reference sequence). V was trimmed by 1 base and J by 2 bases, leaving 10 bases between them. The CDR3 DNA reads TGCAGTGCTAGAGCTCCGGGAGTCACAGATACGCAGTATTTT. Translation gives CSARAPGVTDTQYF.

This clonotype has just a few counts. V usage is TRBV7-8 and J usage is TRBJ2-2; 8 bases match TRBD2. The CDR3 is made up of 15 amino acids. J lost 5 bases, V lost 4 bases, and 6 bases had no gene match. Germline loops: CDR1 SGHVS, CDR2 FQNEAQ. The CDR3 is CASSSTGGETGELFF. The DNA for the CDR3 is TGTGCCAGCAGCTCGACGGGAGGGGAAACCGGGGAGCTGTTTTTT.

This clonotype was found many times. The chain employs TRBV20-1 and TRBJ2-2; 10 bases map to TRBD2. CDR3 length: 14 amino acids. J gave up 8 bases and V 5 bases, and 8 bases lay outside the gene matches. Germline V CDR1 and CDR2: DFQATT, SNEGSKA (reference sequence). CDR3 in DNA: TGCAGTGCTCCGACTAGCGGGCCAACTGGGGAGCTGTTTTTT. Its protein product is CSAPTSGPTGELFF.

To note about this clonotype: A much more abundant neighbour one base away suggests this may be a read error. The V call is TRBV28, the J call TRBJ1-5; D is ambiguous. The CDR3 has 14 amino acids. Trimming pared 10 bases from V and 6 bases from J, leaving 19 bases between. Germline assignment: CDR1 MDHEN and CDR2 SYDVKM. CDR3 residues: CATSVIVTSQPQHF. CDR3 nucleotides: TGTGCCACCTCGGTCATTGTGACCTCTCAGCCCCAGCATTTT.

V and J are TRBV27 and TRBJ2-7; tentatively, D is TRBD2 (5 bases). The length of the CDR3 is 13 residues. Trimming stripped 8 bases from V and 7 bases from J, with 18 bases between. Per the germline V gene, CDR1 is MNHEY and CDR2 is SMNVEV (reference sequence). The CDR3 is CASGHGVSDEQYF. The CDR3 bases are TGTGCCAGCGGTCACGGGGTTTCGGATGAGCAGTACTTC.

The sample holds a few counts of this clonotype. The chain recombines TRBV4-3 with TRBJ2-7; D is ambiguous. V was cut by 2 bases and J by 2 bases, with 22 bases left in between. This CDR3 has 18 residues. Germline CDR1 and CDR2: LGHNA and YSLEER. The CDR3 nucleotides read TGCGCCAGCAGCCAAACCCCCCGAAACAGAAAAACAGCCTACGAGCAGTACTTC. This codes for CASSQTPRNRKTAYEQYF.

The J gene is TRBJ2-7, the V gene TRBV28; D is ambiguous. Looked up from germline, CDR1 is MDHEN and CDR2 is SYDVKM. V was pared by 3 bases and J by 3 bases, with 18 bases between. The CDR3 runs to 16 residues. Here the CDR3 DNA reads TGTGCCAGCAGTTTTAGTGGTCTTCAGGTGCACTACGAGCAGTACTTC. Amino acid sequence: CASSFSGLQVHYEQYF.